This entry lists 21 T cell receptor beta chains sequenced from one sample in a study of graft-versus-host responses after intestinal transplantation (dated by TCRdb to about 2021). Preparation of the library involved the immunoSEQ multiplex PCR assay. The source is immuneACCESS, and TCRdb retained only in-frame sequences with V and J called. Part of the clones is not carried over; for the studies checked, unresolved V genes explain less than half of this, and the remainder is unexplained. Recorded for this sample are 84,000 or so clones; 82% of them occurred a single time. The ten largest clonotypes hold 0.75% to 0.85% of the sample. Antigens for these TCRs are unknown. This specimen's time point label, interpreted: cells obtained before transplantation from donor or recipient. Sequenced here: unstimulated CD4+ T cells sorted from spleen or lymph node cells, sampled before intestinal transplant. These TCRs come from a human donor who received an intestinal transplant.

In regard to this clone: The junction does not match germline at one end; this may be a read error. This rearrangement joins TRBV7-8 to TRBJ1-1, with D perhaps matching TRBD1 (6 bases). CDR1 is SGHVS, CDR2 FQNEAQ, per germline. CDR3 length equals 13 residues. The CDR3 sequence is CASNLGGLDVAFF. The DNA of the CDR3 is TGTGCCAGCAACTTAGGGGGACTGGATGTAGCTTTCTTT.

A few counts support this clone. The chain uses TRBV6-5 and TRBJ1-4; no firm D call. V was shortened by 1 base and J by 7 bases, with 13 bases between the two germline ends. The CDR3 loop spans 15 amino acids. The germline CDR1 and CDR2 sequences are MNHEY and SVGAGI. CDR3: CASSYYGEGTEKLFF. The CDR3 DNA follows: TGTGCCAGCAGTTACTACGGAGAGGGTACTGAAAAACTGTTTTTT.

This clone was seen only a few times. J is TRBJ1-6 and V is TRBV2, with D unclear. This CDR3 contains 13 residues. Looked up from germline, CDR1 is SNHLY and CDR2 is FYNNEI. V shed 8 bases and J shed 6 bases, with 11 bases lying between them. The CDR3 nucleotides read TGTGCCAGCGGCCCCTTTGGTAATTCACCCCTCCACTTT. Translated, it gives CASGPFGNSPLHF.

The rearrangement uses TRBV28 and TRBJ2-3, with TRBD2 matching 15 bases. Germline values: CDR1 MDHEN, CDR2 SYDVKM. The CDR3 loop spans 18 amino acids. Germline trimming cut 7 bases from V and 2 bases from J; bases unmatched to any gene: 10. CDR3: CASTPMGLAGGPTDTQYF. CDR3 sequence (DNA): TGTGCCAGCACTCCTATGGGACTAGCGGGGGGCCCCACAGATACGCAGTATTTT.

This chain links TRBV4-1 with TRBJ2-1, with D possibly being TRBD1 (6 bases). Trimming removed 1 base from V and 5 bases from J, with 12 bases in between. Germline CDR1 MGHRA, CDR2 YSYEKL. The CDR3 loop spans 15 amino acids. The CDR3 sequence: CASSQATGWDNEQFF. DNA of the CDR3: TGCGCCAGCAGCCAAGCAACAGGGTGGGACAATGAGCAGTTCTTC.

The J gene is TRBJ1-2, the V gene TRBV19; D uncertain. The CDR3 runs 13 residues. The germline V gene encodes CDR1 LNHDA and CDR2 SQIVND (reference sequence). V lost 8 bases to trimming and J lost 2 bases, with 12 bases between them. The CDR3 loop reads CASRLRENYGYTF. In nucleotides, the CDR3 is TGTGCCAGTCGCCTTAGGGAGAACTATGGCTACACCTTC.

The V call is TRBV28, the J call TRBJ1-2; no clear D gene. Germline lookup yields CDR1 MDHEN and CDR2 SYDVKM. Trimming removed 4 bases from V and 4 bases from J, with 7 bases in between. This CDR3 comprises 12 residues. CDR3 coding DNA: TGTGCCAGCAGTTCCACAGTCTATGGCTACACCTTC. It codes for CASSSTVYGYTF.

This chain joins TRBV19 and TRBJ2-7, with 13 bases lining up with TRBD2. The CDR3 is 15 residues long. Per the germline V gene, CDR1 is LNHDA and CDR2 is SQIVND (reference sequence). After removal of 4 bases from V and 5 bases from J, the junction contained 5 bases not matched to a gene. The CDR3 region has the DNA TGTGCCAGTAGTAGCTGGACTAGCGGGAGACACGAGCAGTACTTC. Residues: CASSSWTSGRHEQYF.

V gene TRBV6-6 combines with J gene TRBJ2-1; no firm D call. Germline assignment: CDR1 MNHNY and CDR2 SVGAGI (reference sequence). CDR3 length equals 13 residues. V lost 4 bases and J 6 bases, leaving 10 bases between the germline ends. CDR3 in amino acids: CASSSSEANEQFF. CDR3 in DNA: TGTGCCAGCAGTTCGAGTGAGGCCAATGAGCAGTTCTTC.

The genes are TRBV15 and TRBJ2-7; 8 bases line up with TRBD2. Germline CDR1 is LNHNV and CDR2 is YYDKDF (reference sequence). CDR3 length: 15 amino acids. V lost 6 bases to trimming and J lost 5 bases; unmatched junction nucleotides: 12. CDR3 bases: TGTGCCACCAGTCACGGGGGGGGGAGGACCCACGAGCAGTACTTC. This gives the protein CATSHGGGRTHEQYF.

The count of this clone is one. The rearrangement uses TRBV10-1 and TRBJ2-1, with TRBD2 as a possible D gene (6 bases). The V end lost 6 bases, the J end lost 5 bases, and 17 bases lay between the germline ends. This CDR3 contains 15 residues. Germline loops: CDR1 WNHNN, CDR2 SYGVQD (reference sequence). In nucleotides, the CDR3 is TGCGCCAGCAGCCCCACTGGGACTCTTAACAATGAGCAGTTCTTC. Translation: CASSPTGTLNNEQFF.

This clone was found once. This chain's CDR3 is CASSVFRGTDTQYF. The DNA for the CDR3 is TGTGCCAGCAGCGTTTTCCGAGGCACAGATACGCAGTATTTT. The rearrangement uses TRBV7-8 and TRBJ2-3; D not certain. With 5 bases removed from V and 1 base from J, the gap between germline ends came to 10 bases. CDR3 length equals 14 residues. CDR1 and CDR2 from the germline V gene are SGHVS and FQNEAQ.

DNA for the CDR3: TGCAGCTGTTCTGGGGGCTGGGCCATGAACACTGAAGCTTTCTTT. It yields the protein CSCSGGWAMNTEAFF. The rearrangement uses TRBV29-1 and TRBJ1-1; tentatively, D is TRBD1 (6 bases). The CDR3 consists of 15 residues. Trimming shortened V by 8 bases and J by 0 bases, and 19 bases separated the two germline ends. Per germline, CDR1 SQVTM and CDR2 ANQGSEA.

The CDR3 region has the DNA TGTGCCAGCAGTGAAGTCGCCAGGGGCTACGAGCAGTACTTC. Translated: CASSEVARGYEQYF. The chain combines TRBV6-1 with TRBJ2-7, with a possible D match to TRBD1 (6 bases). Germline-derived CDR1 and CDR2 are MNHNS and SASEGT. The CDR3 loop spans 14 amino acids. Trimming pared 1 base from V and 3 bases from J, leaving 10 bases between.

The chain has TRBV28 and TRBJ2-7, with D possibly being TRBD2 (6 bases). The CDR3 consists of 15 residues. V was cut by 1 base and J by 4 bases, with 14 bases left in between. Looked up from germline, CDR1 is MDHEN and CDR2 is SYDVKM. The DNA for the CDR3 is TGTGCCAGCAGTTTATCGGGGAGGTCTCGTTACGAGCAGTACTTC. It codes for CASSLSGRSRYEQYF. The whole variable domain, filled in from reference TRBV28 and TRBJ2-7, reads DVKVTQSSRYLVKRTGEKVFLECVQDMDHENMFWYRQDPGLGLRLIYFSYDVKMKEKGDIPEGYSVSREKKERFSLILESASTNQTSMYLCASSLSGRSRYEQYFGPGTRLTVT.

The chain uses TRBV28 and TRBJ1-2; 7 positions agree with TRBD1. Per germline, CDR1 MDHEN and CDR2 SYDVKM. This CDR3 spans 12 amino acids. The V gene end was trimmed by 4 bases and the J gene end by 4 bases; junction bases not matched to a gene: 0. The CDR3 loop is CASSSGGYGYTF. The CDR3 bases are TGTGCCAGCAGTTCAGGGGGCTATGGCTACACCTTC.

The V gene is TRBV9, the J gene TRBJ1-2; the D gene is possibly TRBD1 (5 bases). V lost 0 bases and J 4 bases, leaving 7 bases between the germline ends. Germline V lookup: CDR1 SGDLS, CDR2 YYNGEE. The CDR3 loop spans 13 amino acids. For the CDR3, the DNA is TGTGCCAGCAGCGTAGGGACAAGCTATGGCTACACCTTC. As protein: CASSVGTSYGYTF.

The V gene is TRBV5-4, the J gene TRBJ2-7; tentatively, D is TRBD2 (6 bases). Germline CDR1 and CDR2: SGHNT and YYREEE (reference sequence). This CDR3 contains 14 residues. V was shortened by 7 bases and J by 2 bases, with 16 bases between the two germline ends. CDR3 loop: CASGRLGAAYEQYF. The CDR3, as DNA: TGTGCCAGCGGAAGACTAGGCGCGGCCTACGAGCAGTACTTC.

In DNA, the CDR3 is TGTGCCAGCAGTTGGGGGCGCACCGGGGAGCTGTTTTTT. It is translated as CASSWGRTGELFF. The chain combines TRBV27 with TRBJ2-2; a possible D gene is TRBD1 (6 bases). Trimming stripped 4 bases from V and 4 bases from J, with 7 bases between. Germline assignment: CDR1 MNHEY and CDR2 SMNVEV (reference sequence). This CDR3 is built from 13 residues.

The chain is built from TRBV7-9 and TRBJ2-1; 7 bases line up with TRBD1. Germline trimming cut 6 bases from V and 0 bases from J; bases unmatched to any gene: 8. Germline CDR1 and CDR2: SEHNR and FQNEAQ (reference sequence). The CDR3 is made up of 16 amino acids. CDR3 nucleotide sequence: TGTGCCAGCAGGCCCTTACAGGGGCCCTCCTACAATGAGCAGTTCTTC. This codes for CASRPLQGPSYNEQFF.

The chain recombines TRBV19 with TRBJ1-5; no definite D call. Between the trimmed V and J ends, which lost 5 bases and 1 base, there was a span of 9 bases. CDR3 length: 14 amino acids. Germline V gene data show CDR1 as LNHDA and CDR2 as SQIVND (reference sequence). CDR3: CASSPGVSNQPQHF. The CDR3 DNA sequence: TGTGCCAGTAGTCCCGGGGTGAGCAATCAGCCCCAGCATTTT.